The clone carrying this T cell receptor beta chain has just one count. Generated by immunoSEQ multiplex PCR, the TCRdb table keeps only in-frame clones and is missing some. The data contain 45,000 to 60,000 clones, about nine tenths of them seen just once; the ten biggest clones take up 3.5% to 5%. Germline CDR1 and CDR2: SGHRS and YFSETQ. The germline V and J ends were trimmed by 2 bases and 6 bases, with 7 bases remaining between them. The CDR3 totals 12 residues. These data are taken from a study of technical replicates of blood from four donors. V and J are TRBV5-1 and TRBJ2-3; D perhaps matches TRBD1 (6 bases). Sequencing was done on a sample of PBMCs. This sequence was found in a human donor in good health. Some clones in this sample may be carry-over from other donors' samples. In DNA, the CDR3 is TGCGCCAGCAGCTTCCAGGGGGATACGCAGTATTTT. Encoded protein: CASSFQGDTQYF.